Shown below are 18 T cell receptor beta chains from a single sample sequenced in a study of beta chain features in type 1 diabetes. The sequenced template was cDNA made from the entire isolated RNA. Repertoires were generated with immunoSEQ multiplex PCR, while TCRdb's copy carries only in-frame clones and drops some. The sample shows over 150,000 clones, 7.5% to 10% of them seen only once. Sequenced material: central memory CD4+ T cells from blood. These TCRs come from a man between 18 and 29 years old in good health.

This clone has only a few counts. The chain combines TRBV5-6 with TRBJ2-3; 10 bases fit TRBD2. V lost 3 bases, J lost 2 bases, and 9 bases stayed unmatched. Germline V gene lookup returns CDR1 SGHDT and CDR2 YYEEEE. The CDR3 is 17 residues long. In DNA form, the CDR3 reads TGTGCCAGCAGCTCTAGGGCTAGCGGGGGACACACAGATACGCAGTATTTT. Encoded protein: CASSSRASGGHTDTQYF.

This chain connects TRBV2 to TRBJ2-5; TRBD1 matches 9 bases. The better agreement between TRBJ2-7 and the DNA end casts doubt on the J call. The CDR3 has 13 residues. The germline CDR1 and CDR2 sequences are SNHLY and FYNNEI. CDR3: CASEGQGKYEQYF. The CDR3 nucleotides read TGTGCCAGCGAGGGACAGGGAAAGTACGAGCAGTACTTC.

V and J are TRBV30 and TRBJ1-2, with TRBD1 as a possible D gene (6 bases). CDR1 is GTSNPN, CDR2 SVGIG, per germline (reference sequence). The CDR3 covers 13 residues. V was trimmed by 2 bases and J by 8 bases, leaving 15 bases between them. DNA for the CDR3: TGTGCCTGGAGTCCCGTCAGGGGAGAAGGCTACACCTTC. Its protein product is CAWSPVRGEGYTF.

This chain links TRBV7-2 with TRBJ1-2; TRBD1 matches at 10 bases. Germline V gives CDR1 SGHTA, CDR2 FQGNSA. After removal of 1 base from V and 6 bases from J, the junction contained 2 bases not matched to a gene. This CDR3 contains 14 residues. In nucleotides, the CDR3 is TGTGCCAGCAGCTTAGTAGGGACAGGGGATGGCTACACCTTC. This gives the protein CASSLVGTGDGYTF. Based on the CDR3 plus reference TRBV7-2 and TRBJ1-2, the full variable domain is GAGVSQSPSNKVTEKGKDVELRCDPISGHTALYWYRQSLGQGLEFLIYFQGNSAPDKSGLPSDRFSAERTGGSVSTLTIQRTQQEDSAVYLCASSLVGTGDGYTFGSGTRLTVV.

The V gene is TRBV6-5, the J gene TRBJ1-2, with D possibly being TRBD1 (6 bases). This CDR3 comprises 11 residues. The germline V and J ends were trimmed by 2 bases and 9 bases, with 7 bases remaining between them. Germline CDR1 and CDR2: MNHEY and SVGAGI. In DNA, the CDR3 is TGTGCCAGCAGTTACACAGGGAGCTACACCTTC. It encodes CASSYTGSYTF.

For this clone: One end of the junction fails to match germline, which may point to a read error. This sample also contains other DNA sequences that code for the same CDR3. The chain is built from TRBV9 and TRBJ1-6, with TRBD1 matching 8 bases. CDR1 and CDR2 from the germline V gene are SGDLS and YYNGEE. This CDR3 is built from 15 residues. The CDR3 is CASSERTGNNSPLHF. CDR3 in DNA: TGTGCCAGCAGCGAACGGACAGGGAATAATTCCCCCCTCCACTTT.

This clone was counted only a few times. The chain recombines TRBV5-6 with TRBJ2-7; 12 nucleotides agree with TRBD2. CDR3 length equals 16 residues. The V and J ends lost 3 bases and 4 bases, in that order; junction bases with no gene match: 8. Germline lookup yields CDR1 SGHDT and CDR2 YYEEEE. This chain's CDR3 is CASSSPSGGAIYEQYF. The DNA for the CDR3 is TGTGCCAGCAGCTCCCCTAGCGGGGGGGCAATATACGAGCAGTACTTC.

The CDR3: CASTAGTVYNEQFF. The CDR3 bases are TGTGCCAGCACCGCCGGGACTGTATACAATGAGCAGTTCTTC. The chain combines TRBV5-6 with TRBJ2-1; TRBD2 might be the D (6 bases). Germline values: CDR1 SGHDT, CDR2 YYEEEE. The CDR3 extends over 14 amino acids. V lost 6 bases, J lost 4 bases, and 14 bases lay in between. The full variable domain, rest sourced from reference TRBV5-6 and TRBJ2-1, is DAGVTQSPTHLIKTRGQQVTLRCSPKSGHDTVSWYQQALGQGPQFIFQYYEEEERQRGNFPDRFSGHQFPNYSSELNVNALLLGDSALYLCASTAGTVYNEQFFGPGTRLTVL.

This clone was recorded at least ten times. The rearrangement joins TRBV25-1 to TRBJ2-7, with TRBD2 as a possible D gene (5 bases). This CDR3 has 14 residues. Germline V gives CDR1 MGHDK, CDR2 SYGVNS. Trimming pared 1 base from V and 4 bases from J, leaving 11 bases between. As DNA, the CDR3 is TGTGCCAGCAGTGAATCGGGGTTCGCATACGAGCAGTACTTC. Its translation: CASSESGFAYEQYF.

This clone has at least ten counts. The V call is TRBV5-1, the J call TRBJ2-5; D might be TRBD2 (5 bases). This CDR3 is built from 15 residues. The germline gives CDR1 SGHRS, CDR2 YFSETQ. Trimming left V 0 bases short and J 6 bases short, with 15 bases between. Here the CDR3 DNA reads TGCGCCAGCAGCTTGGTTATGGATCGGGGAAAGACCCAGTACTTC. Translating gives CASSLVMDRGKTQYF.

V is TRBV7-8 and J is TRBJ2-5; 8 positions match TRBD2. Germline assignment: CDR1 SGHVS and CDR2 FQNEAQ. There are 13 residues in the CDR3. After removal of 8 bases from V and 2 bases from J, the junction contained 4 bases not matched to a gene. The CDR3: CASGSGGQETQYF. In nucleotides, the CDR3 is TGTGCCAGCGGATCGGGGGGGCAAGAGACCCAGTACTTC. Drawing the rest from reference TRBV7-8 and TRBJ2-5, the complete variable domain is GAGVSQSPRYKVAKRGQDVALRCDPISGHVSLFWYQQALGQGPEFLTYFQNEAQLDKSGLPSDRFFAERPEGSVSTLKIQRTQQEDSAVYLCASGSGGQETQYFGPGTRLLVL.

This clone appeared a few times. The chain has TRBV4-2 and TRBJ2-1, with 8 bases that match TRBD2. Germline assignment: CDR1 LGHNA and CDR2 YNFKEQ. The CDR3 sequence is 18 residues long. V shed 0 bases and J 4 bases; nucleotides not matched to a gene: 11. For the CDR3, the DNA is TGTGCCAGCAGCCAAGACCACGGGCGGGGGGCCCTATACAATGAGCAGTTCTTC. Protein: CASSQDHGRGALYNEQFF.

The CDR3 loop is CASSLAGGGANNEQFF. CDR3 coding DNA: TGTGCCAGCAGCTTAGCGGGCGGGGGGGCAAACAATGAGCAGTTCTTC. V is TRBV11-1 and J is TRBJ2-1, with TRBD2 matching 9 bases. There are 16 residues in the CDR3. The ends lost 0 bases at V and 5 bases at J; junction bases unmatched: 5. The germline V gene has CDR1 SGHAT and CDR2 FQDESV (reference sequence).

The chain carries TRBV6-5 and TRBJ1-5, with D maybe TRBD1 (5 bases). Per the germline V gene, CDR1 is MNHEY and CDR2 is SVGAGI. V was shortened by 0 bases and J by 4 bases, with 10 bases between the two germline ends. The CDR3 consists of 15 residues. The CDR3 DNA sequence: TGTGCCAGCAGTTACTCGGGACTGACAAATCAGCCCCAGCATTTT. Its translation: CASSYSGLTNQPQHF.

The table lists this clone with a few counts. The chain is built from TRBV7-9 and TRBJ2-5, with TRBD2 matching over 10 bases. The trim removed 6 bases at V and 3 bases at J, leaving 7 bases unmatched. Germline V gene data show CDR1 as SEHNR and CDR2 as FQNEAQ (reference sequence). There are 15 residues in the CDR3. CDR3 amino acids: CASRNRLAGEETQYF. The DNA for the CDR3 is TGTGCCAGCAGGAACAGACTAGCGGGTGAAGAGACCCAGTACTTC. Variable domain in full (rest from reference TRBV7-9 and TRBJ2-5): DTGVSQNPRHKITKRGQNVTFRCDPISEHNRLYWYRQTLGQGPEFLTYFQNEAQLEKSRLLSDRFSAERPKGSFSTLEIQRTEQGDSAMYLCASRNRLAGEETQYFGPGTRLLVL.

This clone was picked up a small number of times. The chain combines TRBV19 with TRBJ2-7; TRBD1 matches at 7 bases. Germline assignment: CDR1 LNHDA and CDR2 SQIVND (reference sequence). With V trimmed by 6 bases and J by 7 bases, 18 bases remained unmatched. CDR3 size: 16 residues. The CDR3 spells CASRAVGTDGRWEQYF. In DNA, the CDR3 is TGTGCCAGTAGAGCAGTCGGGACAGACGGCAGGTGGGAGCAGTACTTC.

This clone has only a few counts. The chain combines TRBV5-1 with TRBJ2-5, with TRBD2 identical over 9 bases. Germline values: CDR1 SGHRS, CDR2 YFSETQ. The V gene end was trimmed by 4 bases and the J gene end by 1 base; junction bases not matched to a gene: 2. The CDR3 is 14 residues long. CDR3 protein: CASSRAGGQETQYF. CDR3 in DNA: TGCGCCAGCAGCAGAGCGGGAGGCCAAGAGACCCAGTACTTC.

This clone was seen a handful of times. This CDR3 is CASSLVWSSGNTIYF. DNA for the CDR3: TGTGCCAGCAGCTTAGTATGGAGCTCTGGAAACACCATATATTTT. The chain couples TRBV7-8 to TRBJ1-3; no clear D. CDR3 length equals 15 residues. V lost 1 base, J lost 0 bases, and 7 bases lay in between. The V gene's germline CDR1 is SGHVS and CDR2 FQNEAQ. Drawing the rest from reference TRBV7-8 and TRBJ1-3, the complete variable domain is GAGVSQSPRYKVAKRGQDVALRCDPISGHVSLFWYQQALGQGPEFLTYFQNEAQLDKSGLPSDRFFAERPEGSVSTLKIQRTQQEDSAVYLCASSLVWSSGNTIYFGEGSWLTVV.